What follows is one TCR beta chain and its context. What it recognizes is unknown. These data belong to a study of shared clonotypes between healthy human individuals. Points from the study as a whole: Richness estimates generally favored naive over memory subsets. Incomplete sequencing of sorted subsets was indicated by rarefaction despite large depth.

Participating donors were healthy, HIV-negative adults free of recent acute infections or vaccinations. All the donors were Caucasian adults who lived in Nashville, Tennessee. TCRdb's copy holds only in-frame clones and misses some; the assay was immunoSEQ multiplex PCR. The sample lists 2 million to 2.5 million clones, roughly 92% occurring once. V was trimmed by 8 bases and J by 5 bases, leaving 22 bases between them. The CDR3 has 15 amino acids. Germline CDR1 MNHNY, CDR2 SVGAGI (reference sequence). The sequence derives from a man between 18 and 29 years old in good health. Some clones in this sample may be carry-over from other donors' samples. J is TRBJ2-7 and V is TRBV6-6; possible D gene TRBD1, 7 bases. The source material was naive CD4+ T cells from PBMCs. Noted subset: CD45RA+ positively selected. The CDR3 nucleotides read TGTGCCAGCTGTAGAGGGGGGCAGGGGGTCGACGAGCAGTACTTC. Translation gives CASCRGGQGVDEQYF.